The 20 T cell receptor beta chains below all came from one sample that was sequenced in a study of cytomegalovirus exposure and HLA in healthy donors. TCRdb's table, derived via immunoSEQ multiplex PCR, lists solely in-frame clones and lacks some. This table holds under 150,000 clones, approximately 86% found once. Sequenced input: PBMCs. Receptor source: a man aged 18 to 30 in good health and CMV-seropositive.

The V gene is TRBV9, the J gene TRBJ2-5; 12 bases line up with TRBD2. Germline trimming cut 4 bases from V and 4 bases from J; bases unmatched to any gene: 14. CDR1 and CDR2 from the germline V gene are SGDLS and YYNGEE. This CDR3 is built from 18 residues. The CDR3 region is CASSPRTSGNPFGETQYF. The CDR3 DNA follows: TGTGCCAGCAGCCCACGGACTAGCGGGAATCCGTTCGGAGAGACCCAGTACTTC.

This chain connects TRBV30 to TRBJ2-6, with D perhaps matching TRBD2 (7 bases). Trimming stripped 8 bases from V and 2 bases from J, with 10 bases between. Germline V lookup: CDR1 GTSNPN, CDR2 SVGIG (reference sequence). There are 13 residues in the CDR3. CDR3 DNA sequence: TGTGCCGGGGGGGCAGCTGGGGCCAACGTCCTGACTTTC. As protein: CAGGAAGANVLTF.

The V gene is TRBV2, the J gene TRBJ1-1, with 8 bases lining up with TRBD1. Trimming at V came to 2 bases and at J to 4 bases, leaving 3 bases not matched to a gene. Germline V CDR1 and CDR2: SNHLY, FYNNEI. The CDR3 sequence is 14 residues long. CDR3 residues: CASSETGTGTEAFF. The CDR3 region has the DNA TGTGCCAGCAGTGAAACTGGGACAGGCACTGAAGCTTTCTTT.

The chain recombines TRBV7-9 with TRBJ1-1; 7 bases match TRBD1. The V gene's germline CDR1 is SEHNR and CDR2 FQNEAQ (reference sequence). The CDR3 is made up of 16 amino acids. V lost 6 bases to trimming and J lost 0 bases; unmatched junction nucleotides: 10. The chain's CDR3 is CASSPWTGSMNTEAFF. DNA for the CDR3: TGTGCCAGCAGTCCATGGACAGGTTCAATGAACACTGAAGCTTTCTTT.

V gene TRBV7-8 combines with J gene TRBJ2-5; unclear D gene. The germline CDR1 and CDR2 sequences are SGHVS and FQNEAQ. The CDR3 runs to 14 residues. V lost 1 base and J 0 bases, leaving 6 bases between the germline ends. CDR3 amino acids: CASSLDLNQETQYF. The CDR3 DNA is TGTGCCAGCAGCTTAGACTTAAACCAAGAGACCCAGTACTTC.

The chain is built from TRBV12-2 and TRBJ2-6; the DNA was not compared with TRBD2, the D call given in the table. TRBV12-2 is termed a pseudogene. The CDR3 sequence is 15 residues long. DNA of the CDR3: TGTGCAAGTCGCCCGCGGTTCTCTGGGGCCAACGTCCTGACTTTC. Its translation: CASRPRFSGANVLTF.

The rearrangement joins TRBV6-5 to TRBJ2-7, with 7 bases aligning to TRBD1. CDR1 is MNHEY and CDR2 is SVGAGI in the germline V gene. After removal of 2 bases from V and 6 bases from J, the junction contained 7 bases not matched to a gene. The CDR3 sequence is 14 residues long. DNA for the CDR3: TGTGCCAGCAGTTACAGTAGGGGGCCCGCCGAGCAGTACTTC. The encoded protein is CASSYSRGPAEQYF.

J is TRBJ2-3 and V is TRBV4-1, with TRBD2 matching over 7 bases. The CDR3 is made up of 17 amino acids. V shed 3 bases, J shed 2 bases, and the junction held 11 bases outside the gene matches. Germline V gene data show CDR1 as MGHRA and CDR2 as YSYEKL. The CDR3 is CASSHRLGLSITDTQYF. CDR3 nucleotides: TGCGCCAGCAGCCACCGATTGGGACTATCTATCACAGATACGCAGTATTTT.

This clone was observed a few times. The chain carries TRBV18 and TRBJ1-5; 9 nucleotides agree with TRBD1. The CDR3 length is 15 residues. The germline CDR1 and CDR2 sequences are KGHSH and LQKENI. V shed 2 bases, J shed 6 bases, and the junction held 5 bases outside the gene matches. The CDR3 nucleotides are TGTGCCAGCTCACCAGGGACAGGGAGTACTCAGCCCCAGCATTTT. Protein: CASSPGTGSTQPQHF. The complete variable domain, with remaining parts taken from reference TRBV18 and TRBJ1-5, reads NAGVMQNPRHLVRRRGQEARLRCSPMKGHSHVYWYRQLPEEGLKFMVYLQKENIIDESGMPKERFSAEFPKEGPSILRIQQVVRGDSAAYFCASSPGTGSTQPQHFGDGTRLSIL.

The table lists this clone with a few counts. The chain is built from TRBV6-5 and TRBJ1-1; TRBD1 is a possible D gene (5 bases). Germline CDR1 and CDR2: MNHEY and SVGAGI. The V gene lost 6 bases and the J gene lost 4 bases, with 12 bases spanning the gap. There are 13 residues in the CDR3. CDR3 bases: TGTGCCAGCAGCCGGATGGGGGGCACTGAAGCTTTCTTT. This encodes CASSRMGGTEAFF.

The chain recombines TRBV19 with TRBJ1-5; D is perhaps TRBD1 (6 bases). CDR3 length equals 19 residues. The V gene lost 4 bases and the J gene lost 3 bases, with 25 bases spanning the gap. Per the germline V gene, CDR1 is LNHDA and CDR2 is SQIVND (reference sequence). Here the CDR3 reads CASSTHSGTPNGDNQPQHF. CDR3 in DNA: TGTGCCAGTAGTACGCACTCCGGGACACCGAATGGGGACAATCAGCCCCAGCATTTT.

V gene TRBV7-9 combines with J gene TRBJ2-6, with D unclear. V was shortened by 6 bases and J by 2 bases, with 5 bases between the two germline ends. The CDR3 has 13 residues. CDR1 and CDR2 (germline): SEHNR, FQNEAQ (reference sequence). CDR3 residues: CASRQAGANVLTF. CDR3 nucleotide sequence: TGTGCCAGCAGGCAGGCTGGGGCCAACGTCCTGACTTTC.

The chain employs TRBV15 and TRBJ2-1, with TRBD1 matching 10 bases. Trimming at V came to 5 bases and at J to 8 bases, leaving 12 bases not matched to a gene. CDR3 length equals 16 residues. Germline values: CDR1 LNHNV, CDR2 YYDKDF (reference sequence). The chain's CDR3 is CATSLSLGQGPDEQFF. CDR3 nucleotides: TGTGCCACCAGCTTAAGCTTGGGACAGGGGCCCGATGAGCAGTTCTTC.

The V gene is TRBV14, the J gene TRBJ2-1, with D maybe TRBD2 (5 bases). Per germline, CDR1 SGHDN and CDR2 FVKESK. Trimming left V 4 bases short and J 9 bases short, with 19 bases between. There are 15 residues in the CDR3. CDR3 in amino acids: CASSRLKASYSEQFF. As DNA, the CDR3 is TGTGCCAGCAGCCGACTAAAGGCTAGCTACTCTGAGCAGTTCTTC.

This clone was picked up a small number of times. The rearrangement uses TRBV2 and TRBJ1-5; D is ambiguous. Germline V lookup: CDR1 SNHLY, CDR2 FYNNEI. This CDR3 spans 15 amino acids. Deletions cut 1 base from V and 3 bases from J, with 10 bases between. The CDR3 region has the DNA TGTGCCAGCAGTGAAGTCACAGCTTTCAATCAGCCCCAGCATTTT. Protein product: CASSEVTAFNQPQHF.

The chain has TRBV4-1 and TRBJ1-1; no definite D call. This CDR3 is 15 amino acids long. V lost 1 base and J 3 bases, leaving 12 bases between the germline ends. The germline gives CDR1 MGHRA, CDR2 YSYEKL. The CDR3 is CASSQAPGWDTEAFF. The CDR3 DNA reads as TGCGCCAGCAGCCAAGCCCCGGGATGGGACACTGAAGCTTTCTTT.

This clone was seen only a few times. One junction end disagrees with the germline gene, perhaps due to a read error. The chain combines TRBV12-5 with TRBJ1-2; no firm D call. This CDR3 is built from 12 residues. Germline CDR1 is LGHNT and CDR2 is FRNRAP. This chain's CDR3 is CASARDHYGYTF. For the CDR3, the DNA is TGTGCAAGTGCCCGAGATCACTATGGCTACACCTTC.

The chain joins TRBV11-2 to TRBJ1-2, with D possibly TRBD1 on 5 matching bases. CDR3 size: 17 residues. V was trimmed by 1 base and J by 5 bases, leaving 20 bases between them. Germline V gives CDR1 SGHAT, CDR2 FQNNGV. The CDR3: CASSLVNRGTPSYGYTF. Here the CDR3 DNA reads TGTGCCAGCAGCTTAGTAAACCGGGGGACGCCCTCGTATGGCTACACCTTC.

The chain employs TRBV2 and TRBJ1-6, with 7 bases aligning to TRBD1. Germline CDR1 and CDR2: SNHLY and FYNNEI. The CDR3 sequence is 14 residues long. V shed 6 bases and J 9 bases; nucleotides not matched to a gene: 8. The CDR3 spells CASSVDRESSPLHF. CDR3 nucleotides: TGTGCCAGCAGCGTTGACAGGGAGAGTTCACCCCTCCACTTT.

V usage is TRBV4-2 and J usage is TRBJ1-2; tentative D call: TRBD1 (6 bases). The length of the CDR3 is 14 residues. Per the germline V gene, CDR1 is LGHNA and CDR2 is YNFKEQ. Trimming pared 0 bases from V and 4 bases from J, leaving 9 bases between. The CDR3 DNA reads TGTGCCAGCAGCCAAGATGGGGGCGCCTATGGCTACACCTTC. Residues: CASSQDGGAYGYTF.